This is a list of T cell receptor beta chains from one sample in a study of control samples from healthy donors and cancer patients. Sequenced by immunoSEQ multiplex PCR; TCRdb stores in-frame clones only, minus some. The sample contains some 100,000 clones, more than 85% of which appear only once. The sequenced sample was blood. The receptors were sampled from a woman between 45 and 65 years old in good health. Both conserved end residues are part of each CDR3. Each record gives: CDR3 protein, CDR3 DNA, D gene, clone size, J gene, V gene. The D gene is left open where the match is weak. The size entry is marked missing in some rows and otherwise reads once, few, many or a size class.

CSVRGNSYTF | TGCAGCGTTCGGGGGAACAGCTACACCTTC | - | - | TRBJ1-2 | TRBV29-1
CASSVIGSGNTIYF | TGTGCCAGCAGCGTAATAGGCTCTGGAAACACCATATATTTT | - | - | TRBJ1-3 | TRBV9
CASSISSDRGSGNTIYF | TGTGCCAGTAGTATTTCATCGGACAGGGGCTCTGGAAACACCATATATTTT | TRBD1 | - | TRBJ1-3 | TRBV19
CASSLTGGPDTQYF | TGTGCCAGCAGTCTAACGGGGGGGCCAGATACGCAGTATTTT | TRBD2 | once | TRBJ2-3 | TRBV27
CASSEAPLLRGNYGYTF | TGTGCCAGCAGTGAAGCTCCCTTATTGAGGGGAAATTATGGCTACACCTTC | - | - | TRBJ1-2 | TRBV6-1
CAWSAGGRAEQFF | TGTGCCTGGAGTGCGGGCGGGAGAGCTGAGCAGTTCTTC | TRBD2 | - | TRBJ2-1 | TRBV30
CASSLEGGGYDYNEQFF | TGTGCCAGCAGCTTGGAGGGCGGGGGGTACGATTACAATGAGCAGTTCTTC | TRBD2 | - | TRBJ2-1 | TRBV5-6
CASSEGVGLYTGELFF | TGTGCCAGCAGCGAGGGGGTGGGACTATACACCGGGGAGCTGTTTTTT | - | - | TRBJ2-2 | TRBV7-8
CASSGRLDSPNEKLFF | TGTGCCAGCAGCGGCCGATTAGACTCTCCTAATGAAAAACTGTTTTTT | - | - | TRBJ1-4 | TRBV11-2
CASSYTLAEAFF | TGTGCCAGTTCGTACACCCTCGCTGAAGCTTTCTTT | - | - | TRBJ1-1 | TRBV12-3/TRBV12-4
CAWSAGQGARKAKNIQYF | TGTGCCTGGAGTGCGGGACAGGGGGCTCGTAAGGCCAAAAACATTCAGTACTTC | TRBD1 | - | TRBJ2-4 | TRBV30
CAWSSGPDTQYF | TGTGCCTGGAGTAGTGGGCCGGATACGCAGTATTTT | - | - | TRBJ2-3 | TRBV30
CASSDPLSPDSYNEQFF | TGTGCCAGCAGTGACCCCTTGTCCCCCGACTCCTACAATGAGCAGTTCTTC | - | - | TRBJ2-1 | TRBV25-1
CSAADPLGYTF | TGCAGTGCTGCGGACCCACTCGGCTACACCTTC | - | - | TRBJ1-2 | TRBV20-1
CASSQVGQPQHF | TGCGCCAGCAGCCAAGTCGGACAGCCCCAGCATTTT | - | few | TRBJ1-5 | TRBV4-1
CASSPPGGWTRQNTEAFF | TGTGCCAGCAGCCCCCCGGGGGGTTGGACCCGTCAGAACACTGAAGCTTTCTTT | - | - | TRBJ1-1 | TRBV5-6
CASSMTVGAYEQYF | TGTGCCAGTAGTATGACAGTGGGGGCATACGAGCAGTACTTC | - | - | TRBJ2-7 | TRBV19
CAWSRQFYEQYF | TGTGCCTGGAGTCGGCAGTTCTACGAGCAGTACTTC | - | - | TRBJ2-7 | TRBV30
CASSQQLAGGLNEQFF | TGTGCCAGCAGCCAGCAGCTAGCGGGGGGCCTCAATGAGCAGTTCTTC | TRBD2 | - | TRBJ2-1 | TRBV4-2
CASSVESGGVKNIQYF | TGTGCCAGCAGCGTAGAAAGCGGGGGGGTCAAAAACATTCAGTACTTC | TRBD2 | - | TRBJ2-4 | TRBV9
CASSPGSRNYGYTF | TGTGCCAGCAGTCCAGGTTCTCGAAACTATGGCTACACCTTC | - | - | TRBJ1-2 | TRBV27
CAWGTGNYGYTF | TGTGCCTGGGGGACAGGGAACTATGGCTACACCTTC | TRBD1 | - | TRBJ1-2 | TRBV30
CASSLGDTQYF | TGCGCCAGCAGCTTAGGAGATACGCAGTATTTT | - | - | TRBJ2-3 | TRBV5-1
CAWRLAGSWSTGELFF | TGTGCCTGGAGACTAGCGGGATCTTGGTCTACCGGGGAGCTGTTTTTT | TRBD2 | - | TRBJ2-2 | TRBV30
CASIITLYGYTF | TGTGCCAGCATTATCACGTTGTATGGCTACACCTTC | - | few | TRBJ1-2 | TRBV2
CASSLGRSSDFNEQFF | TGCGCCAGCAGCTTGGGTCGGTCTTCGGACTTTAATGAGCAGTTCTTC | - | - | TRBJ2-1 | TRBV5-1
CSASSGGVSTGELFF | TGCAGTGCAAGTAGCGGGGGCGTGAGCACCGGGGAGCTGTTTTTT | TRBD2 | - | TRBJ2-2 | TRBV20-1